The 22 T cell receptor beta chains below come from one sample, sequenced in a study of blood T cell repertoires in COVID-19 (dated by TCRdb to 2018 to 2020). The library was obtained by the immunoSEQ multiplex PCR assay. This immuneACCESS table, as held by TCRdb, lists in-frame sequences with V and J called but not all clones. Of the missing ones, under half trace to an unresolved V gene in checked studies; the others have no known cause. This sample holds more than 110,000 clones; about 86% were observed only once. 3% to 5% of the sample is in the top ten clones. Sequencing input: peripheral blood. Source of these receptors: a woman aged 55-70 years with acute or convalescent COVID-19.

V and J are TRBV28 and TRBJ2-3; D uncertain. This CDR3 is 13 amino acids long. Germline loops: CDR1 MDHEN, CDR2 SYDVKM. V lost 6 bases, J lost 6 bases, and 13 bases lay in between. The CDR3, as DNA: TGTGCCAGCAGCTCTAAGACTCGGGATACGCAGTATTTT. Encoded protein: CASSSKTRDTQYF.

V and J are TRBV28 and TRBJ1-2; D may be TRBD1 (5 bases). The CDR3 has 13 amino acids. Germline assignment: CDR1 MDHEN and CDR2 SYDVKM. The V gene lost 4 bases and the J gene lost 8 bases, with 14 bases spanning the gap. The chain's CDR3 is CASSYQGAQGYTF. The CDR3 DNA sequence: TGTGCCAGCAGTTACCAAGGGGCTCAGGGCTACACCTTC.

CDR3 in amino acids: CASSQDPGGGTYNEQFF. The CDR3 region has the DNA TGTGCCAGCAGCCAAGATCCTGGCGGGGGGACCTACAATGAGCAGTTCTTC. This chain links TRBV3-1 (or the pseudogene TRBV3-2) with TRBJ2-1, with 8 bases aligning to TRBD2. The V gene's germline CDR1 is LGHDT and CDR2 YNNKEL (reference sequence). There are 17 residues in the CDR3. Trimming took 0 bases from V and 2 from J; bases not matched to a gene: 6.

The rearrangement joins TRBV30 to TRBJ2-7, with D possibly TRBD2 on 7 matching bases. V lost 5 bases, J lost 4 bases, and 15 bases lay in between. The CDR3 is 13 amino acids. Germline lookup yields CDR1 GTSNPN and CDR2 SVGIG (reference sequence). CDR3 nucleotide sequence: TGTGCCTGGGGGAGGGGGATCGGTTACGAGCAGTACTTC. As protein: CAWGRGIGYEQYF.

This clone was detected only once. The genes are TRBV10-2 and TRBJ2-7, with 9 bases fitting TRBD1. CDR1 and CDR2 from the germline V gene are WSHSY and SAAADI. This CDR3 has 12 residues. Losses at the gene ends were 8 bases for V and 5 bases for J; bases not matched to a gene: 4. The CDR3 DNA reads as TGCGCCAGCCTGGACAGGGGCCACGAGCAGTACTTC. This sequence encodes CASLDRGHEQYF.

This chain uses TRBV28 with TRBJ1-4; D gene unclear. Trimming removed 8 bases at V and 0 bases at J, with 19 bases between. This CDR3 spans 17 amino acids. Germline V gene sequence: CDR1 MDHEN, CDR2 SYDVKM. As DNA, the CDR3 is TGTGCCAGCGAGGGTTCGTGGGCGGTCTCAACTAATGAAAAACTGTTTTTT. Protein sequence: CASEGSWAVSTNEKLFF.

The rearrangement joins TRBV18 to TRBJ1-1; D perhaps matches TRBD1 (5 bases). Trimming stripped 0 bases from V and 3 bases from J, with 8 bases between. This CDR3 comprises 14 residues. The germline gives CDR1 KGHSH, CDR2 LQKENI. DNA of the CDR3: TGTGCCAGCTCACCACCCTCAGGGTACACTGAAGCTTTCTTT. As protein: CASSPPSGYTEAFF. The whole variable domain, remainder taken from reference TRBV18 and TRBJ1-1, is NAGVMQNPRHLVRRRGQEARLRCSPMKGHSHVYWYRQLPEEGLKFMVYLQKENIIDESGMPKERFSAEFPKEGPSILRIQQVVRGDSAAYFCASSPPSGYTEAFFGQGTRLTVV.

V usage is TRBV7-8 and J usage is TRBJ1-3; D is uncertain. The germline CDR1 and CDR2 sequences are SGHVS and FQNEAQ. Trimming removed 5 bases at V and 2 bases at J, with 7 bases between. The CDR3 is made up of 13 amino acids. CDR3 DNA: TGTGCCAGCAGCCCGAGAACTGGAAACACCATATATTTT. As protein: CASSPRTGNTIYF.

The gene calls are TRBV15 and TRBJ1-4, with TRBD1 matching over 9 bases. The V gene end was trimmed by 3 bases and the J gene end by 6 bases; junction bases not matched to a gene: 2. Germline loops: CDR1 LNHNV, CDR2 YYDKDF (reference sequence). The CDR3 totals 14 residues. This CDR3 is CATSSRDRDEKLFF. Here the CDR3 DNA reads TGTGCCACCAGCAGCCGGGACAGGGATGAAAAACTGTTTTTT. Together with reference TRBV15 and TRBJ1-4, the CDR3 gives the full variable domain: DAMVIQNPRYQVTQFGKPVTLSCSQTLNHNVMYWYQQKSSQAPKLLFHYYDKDFNNEADTPDNFQSRRPNTSFCFLDIRSPGLGDTAMYLCATSSRDRDEKLFFGSGTQLSVL.

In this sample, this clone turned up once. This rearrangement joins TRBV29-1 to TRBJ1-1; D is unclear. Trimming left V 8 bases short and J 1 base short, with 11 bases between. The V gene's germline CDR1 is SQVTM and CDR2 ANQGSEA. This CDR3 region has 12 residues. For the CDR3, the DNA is TGCAGCACGCAGGAAGAGAACACTGAAGCTTTCTTT. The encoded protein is CSTQEENTEAFF. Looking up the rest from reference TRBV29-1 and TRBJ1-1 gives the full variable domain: SAVISQKPSRDICQRGTSLTIQCQVDSQVTMMFWYRQQPGQSLTLIATANQGSEATYESGFVIDKFPISRPNLTFSTLTVSNMSPEDSSIYLCSTQEENTEAFFGQGTRLTVV.

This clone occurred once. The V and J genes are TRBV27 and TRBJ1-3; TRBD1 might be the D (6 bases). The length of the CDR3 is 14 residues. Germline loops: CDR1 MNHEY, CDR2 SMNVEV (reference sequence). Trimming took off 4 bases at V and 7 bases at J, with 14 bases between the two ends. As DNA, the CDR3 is TGTGCCAGCAGTTCAGCCGGGGGGCGGAACACCATATATTTT. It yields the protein CASSSAGGRNTIYF.

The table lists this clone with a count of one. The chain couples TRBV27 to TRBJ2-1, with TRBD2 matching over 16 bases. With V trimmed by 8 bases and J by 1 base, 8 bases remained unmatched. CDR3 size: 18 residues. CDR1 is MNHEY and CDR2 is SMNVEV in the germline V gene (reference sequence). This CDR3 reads CASCPGLAGGLSYNEQFF. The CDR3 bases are TGTGCCAGCTGTCCGGGACTAGCGGGAGGGCTTTCCTACAATGAGCAGTTCTTC.

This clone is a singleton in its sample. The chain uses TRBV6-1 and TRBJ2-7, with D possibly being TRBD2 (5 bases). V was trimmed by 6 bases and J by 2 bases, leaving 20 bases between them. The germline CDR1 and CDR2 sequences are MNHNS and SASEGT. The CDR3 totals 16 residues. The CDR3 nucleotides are TGTGCCAGCAGCGAAACCCCGGGGTTAACCCCCTACGAGCAGTACTTC. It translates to CASSETPGLTPYEQYF.

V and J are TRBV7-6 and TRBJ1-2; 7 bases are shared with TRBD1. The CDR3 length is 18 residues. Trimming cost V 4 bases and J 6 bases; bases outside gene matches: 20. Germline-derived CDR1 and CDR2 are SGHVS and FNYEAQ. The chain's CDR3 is CASSSRWATLRQGNGYTF. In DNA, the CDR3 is TGTGCCAGCAGCTCCCGCTGGGCCACACTGAGACAGGGAAATGGCTACACCTTC.

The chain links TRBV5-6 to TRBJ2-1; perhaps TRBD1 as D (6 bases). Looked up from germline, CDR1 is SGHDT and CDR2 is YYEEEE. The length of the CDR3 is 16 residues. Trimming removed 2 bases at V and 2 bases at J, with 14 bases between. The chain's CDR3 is CASSLLQGLTYNEQFF. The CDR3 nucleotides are TGTGCCAGCAGCTTACTACAGGGCCTTACCTACAATGAGCAGTTCTTC.

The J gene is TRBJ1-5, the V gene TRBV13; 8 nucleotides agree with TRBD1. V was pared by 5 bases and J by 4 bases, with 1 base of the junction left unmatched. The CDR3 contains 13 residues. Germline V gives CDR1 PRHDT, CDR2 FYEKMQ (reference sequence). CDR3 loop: CASSRDRNQPQHF. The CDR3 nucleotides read TGTGCCAGCAGCCGGGACAGGAATCAGCCCCAGCATTTT.

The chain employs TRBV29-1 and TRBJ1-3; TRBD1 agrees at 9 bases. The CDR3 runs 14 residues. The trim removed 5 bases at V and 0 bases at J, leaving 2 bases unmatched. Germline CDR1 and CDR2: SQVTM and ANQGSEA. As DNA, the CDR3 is TGCAGCGTTCGGGGACAGGGCTCTGGAAACACCATATATTTT. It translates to CSVRGQGSGNTIYF.

This CDR3 reads CASSQADSGRAWEQYF. The CDR3 DNA follows: TGTGCCAGCAGCCAAGCGGATAGCGGGAGGGCCTGGGAGCAGTACTTC. The rearrangement uses TRBV4-2 and TRBJ2-7, with 11 bases identical to TRBD2. The CDR3 has 16 amino acids. CDR1 and CDR2 from the germline V gene are LGHNA and YNFKEQ. The V segment lost 1 base and the J segment 7 bases; nucleotides outside the gene matches: 9.

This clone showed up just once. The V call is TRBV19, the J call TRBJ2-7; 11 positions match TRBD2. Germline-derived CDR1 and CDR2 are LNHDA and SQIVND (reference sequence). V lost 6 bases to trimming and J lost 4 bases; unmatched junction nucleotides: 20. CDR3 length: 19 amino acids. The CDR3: CASSSGTGQRASGRYEQYF. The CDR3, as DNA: TGTGCCAGTAGCTCCGGGACAGGGCAAAGGGCTAGCGGGAGGTACGAGCAGTACTTC.

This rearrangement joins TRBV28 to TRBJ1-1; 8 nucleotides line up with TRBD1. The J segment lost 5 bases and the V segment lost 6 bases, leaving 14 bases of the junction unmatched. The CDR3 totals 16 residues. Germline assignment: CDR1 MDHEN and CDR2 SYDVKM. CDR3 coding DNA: TGTGCCAGCAGCATACCGGGACAGGTGTTTGGTACTGAAGCTTTCTTT. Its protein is CASSIPGQVFGTEAFF.

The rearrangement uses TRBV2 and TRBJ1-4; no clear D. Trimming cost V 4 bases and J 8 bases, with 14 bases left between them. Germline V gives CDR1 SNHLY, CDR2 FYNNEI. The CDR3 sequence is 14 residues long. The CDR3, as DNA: TGTGCCAGCAGTGGCAACGGGGTTGGGGAAAAACTGTTTTTT. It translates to CASSGNGVGEKLFF. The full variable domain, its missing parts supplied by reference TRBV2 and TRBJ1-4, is EPEVTQTPSHQVTQMGQEVILRCVPISNHLYFYWYRQILGQKVEFLVSFYNNEISEKSEIFDDQFSVERPDGSNFTLKIRSTKLEDSAMYFCASSGNGVGEKLFFGSGTQLSVL.

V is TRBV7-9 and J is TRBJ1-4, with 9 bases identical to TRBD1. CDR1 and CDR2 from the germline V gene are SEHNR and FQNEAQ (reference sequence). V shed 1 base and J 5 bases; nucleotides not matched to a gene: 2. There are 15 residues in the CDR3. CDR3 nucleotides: TGTGCCAGCAGCTTAGTAGGGACAGGGAATGAAAAACTGTTTTTT. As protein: CASSLVGTGNEKLFF. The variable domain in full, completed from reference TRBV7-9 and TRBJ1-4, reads DTGVSQNPRHKITKRGQNVTFRCDPISEHNRLYWYRQTLGQGPEFLTYFQNEAQLEKSRLLSDRFSAERPKGSFSTLEIQRTEQGDSAMYLCASSLVGTGNEKLFFGSGTQLSVL.